This is a list of T cell receptor beta chains from one sample in a study of CXCR3-negative and CXCR3-positive naive CD8 T cells. TCRdb re-analyzed the 5' RACE reads; it lists each CDR3 protein once, without DNA. The table lists roughly 130,000 distinct CDR3 sequences. The sequencing sample was made of naive CXCR3+ CD8+ T cells from blood. The receptors come from a human donor in good health. Some clones in this sample may be carry-over from other donors' samples. CDR3s include the opening cysteine and the closing phenylalanine or tryptophan.

>TRBJ2-5|TRBV6-5
CASSSLAGVGETQYF
>TRBJ2-7|TRBV7-8
CASSLEYGPLSYEQYF
>TRBJ2-3|TRBV5-6
CASSWDRGRTDTQYF
>TRBJ2-2|TRBV29-1
CSVAAGGFSAGELFF
>TRBJ2-3|TRBV7-2
CASSLAPGMSDTQYF
>TRBJ2-3|TRBV5-6
CASMRGAVTDTQYF
>TRBJ2-3|TRBV7-9
CASTLGGGMGDTQYF
>TRBJ2-1|TRBV6-5
CASSYSMSGTSSYNEQFF
>TRBJ1-5|TRBV6-2/TRBV6-3
CASSLGHQPQHF
>TRBJ2-3|TRBV7-2
CASSSDAGVVDTQYF
>TRBJ2-1|TRBV5-1
CASRESGLAGINEQFF
>TRBJ2-1|TRBV12-3/TRBV12-4
CASSRDHPRDSYNEQFF
>TRBJ2-7|TRBV29-1
CSVEDPSGGYEQYF
>TRBJ2-3|TRBV3-1
CASSQVPGGVTDTQYF
>TRBJ2-1|TRBV7-9
CASTPWGGLLEQFF
>TRBJ2-2|TRBV29-1
CSGRLAATGELFF
>TRBJ1-1|TRBV10-1
CASSDPTGGNTEAFF
>TRBJ1-5|TRBV28
CASSVRGSGQPQHF
>TRBJ2-7|TRBV4-3
CASSQDTGASIPYEQYF
>TRBJ2-3|TRBV29-1
CSVDGTSGADTQYF
>TRBJ2-3|TRBV29-1
CSVEGVASGRTDTQYF
>TRBJ2-3|TRBV27
CASSSTGRTETSTDTQYF
>TRBJ1-5|TRBV5-8
CASSLRSPYSNQPQHF
>TRBJ1-1|TRBV3-1
CASSQAAQGAEAPNTEAFF
>TRBJ1-2|TRBV4-1
CASSQVLWENYGYTF
>TRBJ2-2|TRBV7-3
CASSPLLAGELFF
>TRBJ2-1|TRBV5-5
CASSLGGQGYNEQFF
>TRBJ2-7|TRBV27
CASKLAGGPYEQYF
>TRBJ1-4|TRBV5-6
CASSLGEDNEKLFF
>TRBJ2-7|TRBV28
CASSKPGQDEQYF
>TRBJ1-4|TRBV27
CASSLGLAQGKLFF
>TRBJ1-1|TRBV5-4
CASSFAGMPDTEAFF
>TRBJ1-1|TRBV21-1
CASSKEVSRPGTEAFF
>TRBJ1-1|TRBV7-2
CASSPHPTGNTEAFF
>TRBJ2-7|TRBV25-1
CASSDHKTSGDYEQYF
>TRBJ2-1|TRBV7-9
CASSSDGLAGNEQFF
>TRBJ2-1|TRBV29-1
CSVLTGTYNEQFF
>TRBJ2-3|TRBV28
CASSFSWARLAGSTDTQYF
>TRBJ1-5|TRBV12-3/TRBV12-4
CASARRQGDQPQHF
>TRBJ1-2|TRBV7-3
CASSVGSDRGLYYGYTF
>TRBJ2-7|TRBV29-1
CSAVSAQGIEQYF
>TRBJ2-6|TRBV20-1
CSANDREPSGANVLTF
>TRBJ1-1|TRBV7-9
CASSPPSSTEAFF
>TRBJ2-7|TRBV28
CASTKPGHQESYEQYF
>TRBJ2-7|TRBV5-1
CASSPTRGQEQYF
>TRBJ2-7|TRBV29-1
CSVMTYGGSYEQYF
>TRBJ2-7|TRBV6-2/TRBV6-3
CASSLSGEQYF
>TRBJ2-7|TRBV7-2
CASSPYPVDRVGSYEQYF
>TRBJ2-7|TRBV5-1
CASSFNRVSYEQYF
>TRBJ1-1|TRBV29-1
CSVTADRVNTEAFF
>TRBJ1-1|TRBV7-3
CASSLEGNTEAFF
>TRBJ2-5|TRBV19
CASSIERGRPYQETQYF
>TRBJ2-3|TRBV5-1
CASRGESTDTQYF
>TRBJ2-1|TRBV4-3
CASSQDDSSYNEQFF